Presented here are 11 T cell receptor beta chains from one specimen sequenced in a study of CD8 T cells in ankylosing spondylitis. TCRdb recomputed calls from the 5' RACE reads with MiXCR, one row per CDR3 protein. The repertoire has 200,000 to 300,000 distinct CDR3 sequences, roughly 10% of them found once; the top ten carry 2.6%. Sequencing input: blood, either unsorted or a sorted T cell fraction (not recorded which). The receptors derive from a male donor with ankylosing spondylitis or in good health (not recorded which).

This clonotype was seen repeatedly, ten times or more. The chain links TRBV20-1 to TRBJ1-1; no definite D call. Germline V gene sequence: CDR1 DFQATT, CDR2 SNEGSKA (reference sequence). The CDR3 contains 13 residues. V was clipped by 2 bases and J by 6 bases, with 13 bases between them. CDR3 DNA: TGCAGTGCTAGAAGCCAGGCGTATCCTGAAGCTTTCTTT. It specifies CSARSQAYPEAFF.

This clonotype came up many times. The CDR3 region has the DNA TGCGCCAGCAGCTTGGAACAGGGGGCGAGCACTGAAGCTTTCTTT. This codes for CASSLEQGASTEAFF. The rearrangement joins TRBV5-1 to TRBJ1-1, with TRBD1 matching over 9 bases. Germline V gene sequence: CDR1 SGHRS, CDR2 YFSETQ. Trimming at V came to 0 bases and at J to 4 bases, leaving 4 bases not matched to a gene. This CDR3 region has 15 residues. Complete variable domain (other parts from reference TRBV5-1 and TRBJ1-1): KAGVTQTPRYLIKTRGQQVTLSCSPISGHRSVSWYQQTPGQGLQFLFEYFSETQRNKGNFPGRFSGRQFSNSRSEMNVSTLELGDSALYLCASSLEQGASTEAFFGQGTRLTVV.

This clonotype was seen ten or more times. V usage is TRBV11-2 and J usage is TRBJ1-3; 8 positions agree with TRBD1. The trim removed 4 bases at V and 0 bases at J, leaving 5 bases unmatched. CDR1 is SGHAT, CDR2 FQNNGV, per germline. The CDR3 has 16 residues. Here the CDR3 reads CASSSDRAPSGNTIYF. CDR3 bases: TGTGCCAGCAGCTCGGACAGGGCTCCCTCTGGAAACACCATATATTTT.

Many counts were recorded for this clonotype. The V call is TRBV20-1, the J call TRBJ2-1; maybe TRBD1 (6 bases). This CDR3 contains 14 residues. Trimming stripped 6 bases from V and 6 bases from J, with 18 bases between. Germline V lookup: CDR1 DFQATT, CDR2 SNEGSKA (reference sequence). The CDR3 region has the DNA TGCAGTGCACCCGACAGGATCCTACCCAATGAGCAGTTCTTC. Protein: CSAPDRILPNEQFF.

This clonotype appeared many times. This rearrangement joins TRBV6-1 to TRBJ1-1; the D is unclear. Trimming cost V 4 bases and J 0 bases, with 15 bases left between them. The CDR3 is 16 residues long. Germline loops: CDR1 MNHNS, CDR2 SASEGT. In DNA, the CDR3 is TGTGCCAGCAGTGTAGACCATCGGGGAATGAACACTGAAGCTTTCTTT. This translates into CASSVDHRGMNTEAFF.

This sequence joins TRBV20-1 and TRBJ2-2; 11 bases agree with TRBD1. CDR3 size: 16 residues. Per the germline V gene, CDR1 is DFQATT and CDR2 is SNEGSKA (reference sequence). The trim removed 5 bases at V and 5 bases at J, leaving 10 bases unmatched. The CDR3 protein is CSAGGTGGRLTGELFF. In DNA, the CDR3 is TGCAGTGCTGGAGGGACAGGGGGAAGATTGACCGGGGAGCTGTTTTTT.

The chain links TRBV27 to TRBJ1-4; 8 bases match TRBD1. CDR3 length: 15 residues. Losses at the gene ends were 4 bases for V and 8 bases for J; bases not matched to a gene: 9. CDR1 and CDR2 from the germline V gene are MNHEY and SMNVEV (reference sequence). The CDR3 DNA reads TGTGCCAGCAGTTCCACAGACAGGGGAGGCGAAAAACTGTTTTTT. Protein: CASSSTDRGGEKLFF.

This clonotype came up many times. The CDR3 DNA reads TGTGCCATCAGGGGACAGGGTGCCCAAGAGACCCAGTACTTC. As protein: CAIRGQGAQETQYF. The chain employs TRBV10-3 and TRBJ2-5; 9 bases are a match to TRBD1. Germline V lookup: CDR1 ENHRY, CDR2 SYGVKD. V shed 6 bases and J 1 base; nucleotides not matched to a gene: 3. This CDR3 has 14 residues.

This clonotype was detected many times. The chain uses TRBV20-1 and TRBJ2-5; 13 bases fit TRBD2. Germline CDR1 is DFQATT and CDR2 is SNEGSKA (reference sequence). The CDR3 is 15 amino acids. V gave up 5 bases and J gave up 2 bases; unmatched junction bases: 5. The CDR3 is CSADPGLAGQETQYF. CDR3 coding DNA: TGCAGTGCTGATCCGGGACTAGCGGGGCAAGAGACCCAGTACTTC.

In this sample, this clonotype turned up many times. The chain couples TRBV4-1 to TRBJ1-1; no reliable D call. The CDR3 covers 14 residues. Trimming removed 2 bases from V and 0 bases from J, with 7 bases in between. Germline CDR1 MGHRA, CDR2 YSYEKL. CDR3 protein: CASSQLTLNTEAFF. Here the CDR3 DNA reads TGCGCCAGCAGCCAATTGACACTGAACACTGAAGCTTTCTTT.

This clonotype was seen a few times. The J gene is TRBJ2-2, the V gene TRBV6-1; 8 bases fit TRBD2. With V trimmed by 3 bases and J by 2 bases, 5 bases remained unmatched. The CDR3 spans 16 residues. The germline V gene has CDR1 MNHNS and CDR2 SASEGT. The CDR3 sequence is CASSDQLAANTGELFF. The CDR3 DNA sequence: TGTGCCAGCAGTGACCAACTAGCGGCTAACACCGGGGAGCTGTTTTTT.